This is a list of T cell receptor beta chains from one sample in a study of OX40 agonist ivuxolimab in advanced cancers. Generated by immunoSEQ multiplex PCR, the TCRdb table keeps only in-frame clones and is missing some. The table lists 20,000 or so clones, 84% of them singletons. The source material was CD4+ or CD8+ T cells sorted from blood, sampled in a trial of the OX40 agonist ivuxolimab. The receptor set was obtained from an adult with an advanced solid tumor such as melanoma, head and neck, liver or kidney cancer. CDR3s include the opening cysteine and the closing phenylalanine or tryptophan. Fields, in order: D gene, V gene, J gene, clone size, CDR3 DNA, CDR3 protein. D genes are given only for firm matches. Only part of the rows carry a size: once, few, many, or a class if the clone is expanded.

>-|TRBV4-1|TRBJ2-1|-
TGCGCCAGCAGCAGGGACAATGAGCAGTTCTTC
CASSRDNEQFF
>-|TRBV30|TRBJ2-2|-
TGTGCCTGGAACAGGGGGGGCGGGGAGCTGTTTTTT
CAWNRGGGELFF
>TRBD2|TRBV7-2|TRBJ2-7|-
TGTGCCAGCAGCTTTGGCGGGAGCTACGAGCAGTACTTC
CASSFGGSYEQYF
>-|TRBV6-5|TRBJ1-6|few
TGTGCCAGCAGACCGTTCCCTTCACCCCTCCACTTT
CASRPFPSPLHF
>TRBD1|TRBV19|TRBJ1-2|-
TGTGCCAGTAGGATGGGACAGGGGGCGCTTGGCTACACCTTC
CASRMGQGALGYTF
>TRBD2|TRBV7-2|TRBJ2-1|-
TGTGCCAGCAGCTCCCAAGGGGCTAGCGGGAGGGCCAGTGAGCAGTTCTTC
CASSSQGASGRASEQFF
>-|TRBV5-4|TRBJ2-3|-
TGTGCCAGCAGCACTGGGGCTAGCGGCACAGATACGCAGTATTTT
CASSTGASGTDTQYF
>TRBD2|TRBV28|TRBJ2-5|-
TGTGCCAGCAGTCGCCTAGCGGGGGAGACCCAGTACTTC
CASSRLAGETQYF
>-|TRBV20-1|TRBJ1-2|-
TGCAGTGCTCCGGAAAGTTATGGCTACACCTTC
CSAPESYGYTF
>-|TRBV4-1|TRBJ1-2|-
TGCGCCAGCAGCCAAGATGTCAAGATTAACTATGGCTACACCTTC
CASSQDVKINYGYTF
>-|TRBV6-5|TRBJ2-3|once
TGTGCCAGCAGTTTCAGGACAGTCCTAGGTACAGATACGCAGTATTTT
CASSFRTVLGTDTQYF
>-|TRBV4-1|TRBJ2-1|few
TGCGCCAGCAGCCAAGATCAACAGATTTACAATGAGCAGTTCTTC
CASSQDQQIYNEQFF
>-|TRBV27|TRBJ1-1|-
TGTGCCAGCAGTTTATCCGGGTACATGAACACTGAAGCTTTCTTT
CASSLSGYMNTEAFF
>-|TRBV6-5|TRBJ2-1|-
TGTGCCAGCAGTGGAGGGTTTAGCTCCTACAATGAGCAGTTCTTC
CASSGGFSSYNEQFF
>-|TRBV19|TRBJ2-3|-
TGTGCCACCAAAGGAGGGGGACATCCCCGCACAGATACGCAGTATTTT
CATKGGGHPRTDTQYF
>-|TRBV7-7|TRBJ2-1|once
TGTGCTAGCAGCCCGCCAGATTACAATGAGCAGTTCTTC
CASSPPDYNEQFF